The clone carrying this T cell receptor (beta chain) was seen only once. In the original analysis: Reference gene primer amplification gave estimated nucleated cell counts. Method: immunoSEQ multiplex PCR; TCRdb's copy keeps in-frame clones and lacks some. Clonal size and the V and J genes are those of that table, whereas D and trimming came from the DNA. The repertoire consists of about 270,000 clones, with roughly 84% occurring once and the leading ten covering roughly 3%. The data belong to a study of blood T cell repertoires in COVID-19. About the study: There were acute and convalescent COVID-19 samples, and they came from the United States, Italy and Spain. Sources were T cells, B-cell-depleted T cells, or PBMCs; the material itself was cDNA or gDNA.

The J segment lost 6 bases and the V segment lost 5 bases, leaving 6 bases of the junction unmatched. The CDR3 is made up of 13 amino acids. Looked up from germline, CDR1 is SGHRS and CDR2 is YFSETQ. The chain carries TRBV5-1 and TRBJ2-7, with TRBD1 identical over 9 bases. This receptor was identified in a woman between 18 and 30 years old with acute or convalescent COVID-19. The sample consisted of peripheral blood. The DNA of the CDR3 is TGCGCCAGCAGACTACAGGGGGCAGTCGAGCAGTACTTC. Protein product: CASRLQGAVEQYF.